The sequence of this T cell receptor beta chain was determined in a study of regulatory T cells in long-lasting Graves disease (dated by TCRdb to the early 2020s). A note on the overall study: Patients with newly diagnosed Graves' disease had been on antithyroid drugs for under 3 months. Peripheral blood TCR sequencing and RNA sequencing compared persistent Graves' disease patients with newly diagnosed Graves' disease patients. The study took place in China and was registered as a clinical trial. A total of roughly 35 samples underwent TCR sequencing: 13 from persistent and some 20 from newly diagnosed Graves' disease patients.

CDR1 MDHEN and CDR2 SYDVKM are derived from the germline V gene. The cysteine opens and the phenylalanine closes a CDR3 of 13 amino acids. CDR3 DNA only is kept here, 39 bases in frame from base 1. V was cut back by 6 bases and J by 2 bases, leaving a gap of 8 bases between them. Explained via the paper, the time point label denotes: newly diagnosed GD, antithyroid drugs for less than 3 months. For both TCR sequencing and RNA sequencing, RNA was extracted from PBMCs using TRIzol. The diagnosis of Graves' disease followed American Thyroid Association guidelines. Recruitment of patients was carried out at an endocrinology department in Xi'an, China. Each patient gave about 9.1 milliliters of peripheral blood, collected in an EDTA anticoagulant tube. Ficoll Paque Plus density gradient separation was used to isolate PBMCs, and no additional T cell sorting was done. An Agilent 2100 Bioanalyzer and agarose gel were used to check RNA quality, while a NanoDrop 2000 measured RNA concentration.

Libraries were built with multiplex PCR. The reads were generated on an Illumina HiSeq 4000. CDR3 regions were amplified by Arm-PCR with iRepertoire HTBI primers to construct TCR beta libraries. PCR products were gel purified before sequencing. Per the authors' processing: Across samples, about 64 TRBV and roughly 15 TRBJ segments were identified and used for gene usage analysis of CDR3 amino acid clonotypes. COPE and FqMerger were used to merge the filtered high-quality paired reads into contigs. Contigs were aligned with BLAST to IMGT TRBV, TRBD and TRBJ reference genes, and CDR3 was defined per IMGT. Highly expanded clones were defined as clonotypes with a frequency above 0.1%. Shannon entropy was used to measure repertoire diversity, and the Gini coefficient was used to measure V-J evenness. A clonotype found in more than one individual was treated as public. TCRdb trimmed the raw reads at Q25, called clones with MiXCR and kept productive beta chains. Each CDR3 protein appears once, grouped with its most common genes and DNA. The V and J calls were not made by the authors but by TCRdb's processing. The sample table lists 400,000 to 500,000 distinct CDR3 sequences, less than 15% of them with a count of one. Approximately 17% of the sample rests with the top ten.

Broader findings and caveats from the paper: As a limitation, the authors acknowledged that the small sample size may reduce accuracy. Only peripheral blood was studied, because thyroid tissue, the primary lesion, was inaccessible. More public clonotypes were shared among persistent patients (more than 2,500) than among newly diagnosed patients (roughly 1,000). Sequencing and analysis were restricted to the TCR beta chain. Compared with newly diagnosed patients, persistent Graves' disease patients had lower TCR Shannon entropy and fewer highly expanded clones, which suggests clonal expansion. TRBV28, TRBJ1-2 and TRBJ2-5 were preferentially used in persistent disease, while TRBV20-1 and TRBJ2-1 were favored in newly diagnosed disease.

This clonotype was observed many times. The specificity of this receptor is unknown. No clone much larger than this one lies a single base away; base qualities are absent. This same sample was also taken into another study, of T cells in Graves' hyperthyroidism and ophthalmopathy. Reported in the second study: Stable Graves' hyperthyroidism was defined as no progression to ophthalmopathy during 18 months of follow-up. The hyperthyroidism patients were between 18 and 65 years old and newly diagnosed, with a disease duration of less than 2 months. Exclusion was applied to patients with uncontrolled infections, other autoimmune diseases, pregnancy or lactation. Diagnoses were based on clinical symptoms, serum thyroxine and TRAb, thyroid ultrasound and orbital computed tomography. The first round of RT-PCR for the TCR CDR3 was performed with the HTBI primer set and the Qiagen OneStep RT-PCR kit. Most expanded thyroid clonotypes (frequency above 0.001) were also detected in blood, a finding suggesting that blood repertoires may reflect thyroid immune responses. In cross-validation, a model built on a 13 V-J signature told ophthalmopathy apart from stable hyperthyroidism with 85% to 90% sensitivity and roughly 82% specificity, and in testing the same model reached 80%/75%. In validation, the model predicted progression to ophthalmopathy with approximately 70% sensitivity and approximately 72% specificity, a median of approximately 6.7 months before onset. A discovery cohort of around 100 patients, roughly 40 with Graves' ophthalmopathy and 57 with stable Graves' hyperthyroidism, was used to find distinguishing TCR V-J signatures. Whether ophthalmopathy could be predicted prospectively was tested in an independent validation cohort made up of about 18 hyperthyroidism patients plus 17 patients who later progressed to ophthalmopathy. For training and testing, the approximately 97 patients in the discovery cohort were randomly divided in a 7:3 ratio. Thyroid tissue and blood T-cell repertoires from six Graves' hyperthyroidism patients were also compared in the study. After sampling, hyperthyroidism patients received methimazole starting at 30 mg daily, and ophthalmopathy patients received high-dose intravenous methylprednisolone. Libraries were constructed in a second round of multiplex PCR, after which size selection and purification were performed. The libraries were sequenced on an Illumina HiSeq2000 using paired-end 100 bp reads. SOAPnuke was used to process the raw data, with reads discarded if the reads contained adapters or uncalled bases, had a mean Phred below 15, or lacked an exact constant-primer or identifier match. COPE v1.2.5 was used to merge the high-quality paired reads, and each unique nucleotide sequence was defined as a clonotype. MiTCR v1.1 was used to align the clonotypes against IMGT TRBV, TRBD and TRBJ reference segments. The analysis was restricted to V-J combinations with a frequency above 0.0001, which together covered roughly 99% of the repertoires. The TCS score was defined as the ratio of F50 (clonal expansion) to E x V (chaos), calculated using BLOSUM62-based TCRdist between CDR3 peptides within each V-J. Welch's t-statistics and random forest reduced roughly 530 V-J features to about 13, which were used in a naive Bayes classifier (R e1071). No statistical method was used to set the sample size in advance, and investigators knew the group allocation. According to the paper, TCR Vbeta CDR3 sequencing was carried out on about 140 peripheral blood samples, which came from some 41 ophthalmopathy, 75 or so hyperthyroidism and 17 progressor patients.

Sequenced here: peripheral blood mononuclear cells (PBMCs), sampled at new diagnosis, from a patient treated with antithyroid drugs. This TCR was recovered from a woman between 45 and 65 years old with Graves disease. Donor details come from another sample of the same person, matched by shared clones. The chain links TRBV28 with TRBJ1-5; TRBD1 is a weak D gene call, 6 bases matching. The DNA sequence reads TGTGCCAGCAGAACAGGGCGCAATCAGCCCCAGCATTTT. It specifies CASRTGRNQPQHF.